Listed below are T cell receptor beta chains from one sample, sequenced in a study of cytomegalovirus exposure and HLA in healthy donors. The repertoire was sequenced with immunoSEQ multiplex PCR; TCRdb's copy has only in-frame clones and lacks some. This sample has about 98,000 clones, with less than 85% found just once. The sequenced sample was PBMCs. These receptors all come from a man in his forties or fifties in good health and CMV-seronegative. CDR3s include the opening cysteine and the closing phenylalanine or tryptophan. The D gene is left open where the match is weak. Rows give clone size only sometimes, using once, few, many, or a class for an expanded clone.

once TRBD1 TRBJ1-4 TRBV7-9 CASSLDQGEAATNEKLFF TGTGCCAGCAGCTTAGATCAGGGGGAGGCTGCAACTAATGAAAAACTGTTTTTT
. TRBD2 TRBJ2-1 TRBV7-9 CSSSLGSTSGSYNEQFF TGTTCCAGCAGCTTAGGATCGACTAGCGGGTCCTACAATGAGCAGTTCTTC
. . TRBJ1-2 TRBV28 CASSSTDYGYTF TGTGCCAGCAGTTCGACAGATTATGGCTACACCTTC
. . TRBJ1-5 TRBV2 CASSGENLQPQHF TGTGCCAGCAGTGGGGAGAACTTGCAGCCCCAGCATTTT
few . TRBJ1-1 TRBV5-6 CASSYIQGPTEAFF TGTGCCAGCAGTTACATTCAGGGTCCCACTGAAGCTTTCTTT
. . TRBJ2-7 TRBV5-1 CASSLGSGGEQYF TGCGCCAGCAGCTTGGGGTCTGGGGGCGAGCAGTACTTC
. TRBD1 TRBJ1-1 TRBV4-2 CATRTGLEDTEAFF TGTGCCACTAGGACAGGGCTTGAGGACACTGAAGCTTTCTTT
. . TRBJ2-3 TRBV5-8 CASSLGLVLSTDTQYF TGTGCCAGCAGCTTGGGGCTAGTTTTGAGCACAGATACGCAGTATTTT
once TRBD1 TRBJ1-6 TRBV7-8 CASSLGTGYNSPPHF TGTGCCAGCAGCTTAGGGACAGGGTATAATTCACCCCCCCACTTT
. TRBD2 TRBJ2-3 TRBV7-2 CASSQTSWTSSSTDTQYF TGTGCCAGCAGCCAAACATCCTGGACTAGCTCCAGCACAGATACGCAGTATTTT
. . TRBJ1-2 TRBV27 CASQPLGRRENYGYTF TGTGCCAGCCAACCCTTAGGCCGACGGGAAAACTATGGCTACACCTTC
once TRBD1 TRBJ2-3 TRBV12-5 CASGPGTARTDTQYF TGTGCTAGTGGTCCCGGGACAGCCCGCACAGATACGCAGTATTTT
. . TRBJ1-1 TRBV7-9 CASILIETNRDAFF TGTGCCAGCATCCTCATCGAAACCAACAGGGACGCTTTCTTT
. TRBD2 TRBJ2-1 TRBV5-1 CASSLVAGDYNEQFF TGCGCCAGCAGCTTGGTCGCGGGGGACTACAATGAGCAGTTCTTC
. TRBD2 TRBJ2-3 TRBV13 CASSPGGPTDTQYF TGTGCCAGCAGCCCGGGGGGGCCCACAGATACGCAGTATTTT
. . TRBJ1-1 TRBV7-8 CASSPLYKAANTEAFF TGTGCCAGCAGCCCTCTATACAAGGCGGCGAACACTGAAGCTTTCTTT
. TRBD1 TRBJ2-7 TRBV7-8 CASSWGTGEVSYEQYF TGTGCCAGCAGCTGGGGGACAGGGGAAGTCTCCTACGAGCAGTACTTC
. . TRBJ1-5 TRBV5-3 CARSCRVEDQPQHF TGTGCCAGAAGCTGCCGGGTAGAAGATCAGCCCCAGCATTTT
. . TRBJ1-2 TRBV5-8 CASSLWMRGDGYTF TGTGCCAGCAGCTTATGGATGCGGGGGGATGGCTACACCTTC
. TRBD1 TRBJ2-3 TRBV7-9 CASSPHPGQIEDTQYF TGTGCCAGCAGCCCACATCCGGGACAGATAGAAGATACGCAGTATTTT